The entry that follows covers one T cell receptor beta chain sequence. Assay used: immunoSEQ multiplex PCR; TCRdb lists only in-frame clones, some missing. Of tens of thousands of clones in the sample, 75% to 90% are singletons; the top ten hold over 0.35%. This record belongs to a study of OX40 agonist ivuxolimab in advanced cancers. Germline V lookup: CDR1 SGHRS, CDR2 YFSETQ. CDR3 length: 16 residues. V was pared by 2 bases and J by 5 bases, with 19 bases between. The chain uses TRBV5-1 and TRBJ2-5; D gene unclear. The receptor was derived from an adult with an advanced solid tumor such as melanoma, head and neck, liver or kidney cancer. Here the sequenced sample was CD4+ or CD8+ T cells sorted from blood, taken in a trial of the OX40 agonist ivuxolimab. DNA of the CDR3: TGCGCCAGCAGCTTCGGGTCGATGATAGGAGCCGAGACCCAGTACTTC. This gives the protein CASSFGSMIGAETQYF.